This is a list of T cell receptor beta chains from one sample in a study of cytomegalovirus exposure and HLA in healthy donors. Sequencing used immunoSEQ multiplex PCR; TCRdb keeps in-frame clones, though not all of them. The table records roughly 200,000 clones, 79% of them present only once. The sequencing input was PBMCs. The receptors were gathered from a woman aged 25 to 39 in good health and CMV-seropositive. Both conserved end residues are part of each CDR3. The D gene is left open where the match is weak. Part of the rows lack a size; the others show once, few, many or a class for expanded clones.

D gene	J gene	V gene	clone size	CDR3 DNA	CDR3 protein
NA	TRBJ2-1	TRBV5-1	NA	TGCGCCAGCAGCTTGGGCAGGGGAACCTACAATGAGCAGTTCTTC	CASSLGRGTYNEQFF
TRBD1	TRBJ1-2	TRBV19	NA	TGTGCCAGTAGTCGCTACGTCGCCAGGGGGAACTATGGCTACACCTTC	CASSRYVARGNYGYTF
TRBD1	TRBJ1-5	TRBV4-2	NA	TGTGCCAGCAGCCAAGATCCCGGCGGGACAGCCGCCAATCAGCCCCAGCATTTT	CASSQDPGGTAANQPQHF
TRBD1	TRBJ2-5	TRBV7-6	NA	TGTGCCAGCAGCTTAGGGGACAGTCTTTACGGGGAGACCCAGTACTTC	CASSLGDSLYGETQYF
NA	TRBJ1-2	TRBV6-6	NA	TGTGCCAGCAGTTACCGTGACAGCCTAGGCTACACCTTC	CASSYRDSLGYTF
NA	TRBJ1-1	TRBV4-2	NA	TGTGCCAGCAGCCAAGATGAAGGCAGCGGGAACACTGAAGCTTTCTTT	CASSQDEGSGNTEAFF
TRBD1	TRBJ2-5	TRBV4-2	once	TGTGCCAGCAGCCAAGTGGGACAGGCGGGAGAGACCCAGTACTTC	CASSQVGQAGETQYF
NA	TRBJ1-5	TRBV2	NA	TGTGCCAGCAGTGAACAGGGCGGCAATCAGCCCCAGCATTTT	CASSEQGGNQPQHF
NA	TRBJ2-7	TRBV5-6	NA	TGTGCCAGCAGCACCCCCGACAAGAGCTCCTACGAGCAGTACTTC	CASSTPDKSSYEQYF
TRBD1	TRBJ2-5	TRBV6-5	NA	TGTGCCAGCAGTTCCAGCTCCGGGACAGGGGGGGAGACCCAGTACTTC	CASSSSSGTGGETQYF
NA	TRBJ1-2	TRBV20-1	NA	TGCAGTGCCCCCGACTGGAGCGGCTACACCTTC	CSAPDWSGYTF
NA	TRBJ1-6	TRBV6-5	few	TGTGCCAGCGGGAGAGGACGAAATAATTCACCCCTCCACTTT	CASGRGRNNSPLHF
TRBD2	TRBJ2-2	TRBV2	NA	TGTGCCAGCAGTTCCTCGCGGGAGGAGGACACCGGGGAGCTGTTTTTT	CASSSSREEDTGELFF
NA	TRBJ2-2	TRBV27	NA	TGTGCCAGCACGGAGGTGAACACCGGGGAGCTGTTTTTT	CASTEVNTGELFF
TRBD1	TRBJ2-7	TRBV27	NA	TGTGCCAGCAGTTTATCGGGACAGCGTTCCTACGAGCAGTACTTC	CASSLSGQRSYEQYF
NA	TRBJ2-5	TRBV27	once	TGTGCCAGCAGACCCCGACAGGATTGGGAGACCCAGTACTTC	CASRPRQDWETQYF
TRBD1	TRBJ2-2	TRBV4-3	NA	TGCGCCAGCAGCCAAACAGGGGCCGGGGAGCTGTTTTTT	CASSQTGAGELFF